This paragraph covers one T cell receptor (beta chain) sequence. At least ten counts were recorded for this clonotype. Its binding antigen is unknown. The sample holds no much larger clone one base away, and base qualities are not on file. SuperScript III was used to reverse transcribe 500 ng RNA with primers targeting the alpha and beta constant regions. Separate alpha and beta chain libraries were made by chain-specific third strand synthesis with multiplexing indices. The protocol used a single primer pair to amplify all rearrangements within a chain, which avoided primer bias, and attached molecular barcodes to each cDNA molecule. Purified cDNA was ligated with T4 RNA Ligase 1 onto a 5' RACE adapter bearing a random hexamer and the SP2 sequencing primer site. With slow temperature ramps used to favor optimal annealing, second strand synthesis was primed from the SP2 site with Phusion polymerase. Two random hexamer sequences, both added before amplification and joined together, made up the 12-nucleotide barcode of each molecule. An amplification PCR of approximately 25 cycles with P5s and P7 primers came after a short first PCR that had added P5 and P7 adapter elements plus a second index. In total the libraries went through 25 to 35 PCR cycles, after which the libraries were quantified on a Qubit, sized on a Bioanalyzer, and diluted to around 4 nM. Sequencing of the normalized libraries was done on an Illumina MiSeq using 2 x 250 paired-end kits. MinElute columns were the means by which the reverse transcription reactions were cleaned up, and the reactions were eluted into around 9.9 ul Tris-Cl. Adapter ligations were incubated for 20 to 25 hours at 16 degrees C and subsequently purified with AMPure XP beads at a 1:1 ratio. Concerning the study's data processing: Demultiplexed FASTQ files were processed with a modified Decombinator that output V, J, insert and barcode information. Sequences that shared a barcode but differed from the dominant sequence were treated as errors and discarded, and barcodes were clustered at Levenshtein distance 3 and counted to estimate the original cDNA molecules. The R packages ineq, vegan, igraph and RCytoscape were used for downstream analyses, with IMGT nomenclature and CDR3 definitions applied. V gene usage was computed over distinct sequences, each TCR counted once to avoid skew from clonal expansion. Whenever two unique CDR3 amino acid sequences within a donor differed by a single Levenshtein edit, similarity networks linked them. Published HIV-specific CDR3s (around 92 alpha, 702 beta) and CMV-specific CDR3s (under 14 alpha, roughly 250 beta) were assembled and queried against the repertoires. It was shown by random subsampling to size-matched repertoires that the decreased diversity of patients was not caused by their lower sequence numbers. TCRdb redid the processing of the public reads, applying fastp at Q25 and MiXCR, and retained in-frame beta chains. Each CDR3 protein appears once, grouped with its most common genes and DNA. These V and J calls are TCRdb output, not the study's own analysis. Recorded for this sample are 4,000 or so distinct CDR3 sequences; 7.8% of them occurred a single time. The leading ten clones occupy around 28% of the sample.

The sample originates from a study of HIV-infected patients and healthy controls (TCRdb year 2014). Regarding the complete study: CD4 counts rose modestly but significantly in 14 of 16 patients after three months of therapy, yet stayed below normal ranges. After a further year of therapy, viral load was undetectable in all patients, having already become undetectable in about 75% of the 16 patients by the second bleed. The study asked whether deep sequencing of the TCR repertoire from small blood samples of HIV patients could detect immune perturbation and reconstitution. The CD4:CD8 ratio rose slightly, whereas CD8 counts showed no consistent shift during early therapy. Patients exhibited no overall T-cell lymphocytopenia, and total CDR3 counts per chain were not significantly different from those of controls. Broad study findings and their caveats: In the samples, alpha-beta chain pairing was left undetermined. The observed differences in diversity were not explained by the slight differences in age and sex profiles between the study cohorts. In size-matched repertoire data, the apparent post-therapy recovery of the Gini index in HIV-infected patients was not replicated. HIV-infected repertoires showed significantly elevated mean Gini indices relative to controls, which possibly reflects oligoclonality. Donor HLA types were not determined in the study. Rare events from HIV-infected data received too much weight under size-matching, and comparisons were complicated by unequal numbers of distinct sequences between patients and controls. Most CMV-associated CDR3s became more frequent during therapy, although their change was not significant, whereas HIV-associated CDR3s showed a significant decrease in frequency. Both the Jaccard index and the count of highly shared sequences showed that healthy controls shared more CDR3s between individuals than HIV+ patients did. Alpha-chain CDR3s from MAIT cells appeared at high frequency in healthy controls but were severely depleted in HIV+ repertoires. Eight alpha and eight beta V genes showed significantly different mean usage between HIV-infected patients and controls. Processing included only sixteen HIV-infected individuals, and this was regarded by the authors as a major limit on how widely the findings apply. Roughly threefold more distinct CDR3s and higher Shannon diversity were observed in healthy control repertoires than in untreated HIV+ repertoires. The use of whole blood limited sequencing depth and precluded separation of the dynamics of distinct T-cell subpopulations.

Since whole blood was used without any cell fractionation, the repertoire reflected all peripheral T cells in unsorted form. For RNA extraction, a 2.5 ml sample of peripheral blood was drawn into Tempus tubes. The study enrolled HIV-infected adults who had not yet received antiretroviral therapy and were about to begin treatment, and it processed the first sixteen eligible patients. Patients were deemed ineligible for enrollment if they had febrile or AIDS-related illness, tumors, hepatitis B or C coinfection, immunomodulatory therapy, recent vaccination or treatment interruptions. Residual genomic DNA was removed with the TURBO-DNase kit and globin mRNA was depleted with GLOBINclear. Just before antiretroviral therapy was started, pretreatment blood was collected from HIV-infected patients. The CDR3 runs 15 residues from the cysteine to the phenylalanine. The kept DNA is CDR3 alone, 45 bases in frame from the first base. CDR1 SEHNR and CDR2 FQNEAQ were looked up in the germline V gene (reference sequence). Trimming costs V 7 bases and J 2 bases, and their ends lie 15 bases apart.

The rearrangement combines TRBV7-9 with TRBJ2-1, with the D gene too uncertain to name. This specimen consisted of blood, obtained before antiretroviral therapy. This clonotype originated in an adult with HIV infection. The DNA sequence follows: TGTGCCAGCACCCCTGAGGTGCTCCCCTACAATGAGCAGTTCTTC. Protein translation: CASTPEVLPYNEQFF. The full variable domain, completed from the reference TRBV7-9 and TRBJ2-1 proteins outside the CDR3, reads DTGVSQNPRHKITKRGQNVTFRCDPISEHNRLYWYRQTLGQGPEFLTYFQNEAQLEKSRLLSDRFSAERPKGSFSTLEIQRTEQGDSAMYLCASTPEVLPYNEQFFGPGTRLTVL.